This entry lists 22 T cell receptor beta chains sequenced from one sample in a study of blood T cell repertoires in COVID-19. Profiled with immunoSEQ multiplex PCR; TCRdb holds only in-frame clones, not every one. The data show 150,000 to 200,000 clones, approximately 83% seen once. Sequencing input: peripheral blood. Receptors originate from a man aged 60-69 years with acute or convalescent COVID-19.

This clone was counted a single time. This CDR3 is CASSLRGLGEKLFF. CDR3 sequence (DNA): TGTGCCAGCAGCTTAAGAGGGCTTGGGGAAAAACTGTTTTTT. V usage is TRBV7-3 and J usage is TRBJ1-4; D ambiguous. The CDR3 runs 14 residues. Trimming shortened V by 1 base and J by 8 bases, and 11 bases separated the two germline ends. In germline, CDR1 is SGHTA, CDR2 FQGTGA.

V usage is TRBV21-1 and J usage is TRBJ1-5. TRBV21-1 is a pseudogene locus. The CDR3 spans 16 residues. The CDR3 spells CASSNRSGGRRQPQHF. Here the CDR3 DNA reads TGTGCCAGCAGCAACCGTTCGGGGGGGCGCAGGCAGCCCCAGCATTTT.

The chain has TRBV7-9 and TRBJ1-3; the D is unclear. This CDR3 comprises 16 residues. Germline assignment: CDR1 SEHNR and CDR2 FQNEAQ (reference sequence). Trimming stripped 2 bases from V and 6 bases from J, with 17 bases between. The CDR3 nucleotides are TGTGCCAGCAGCTTATCGGGAGGGAGTGTTGAAAACACCATATATTTT. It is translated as CASSLSGGSVENTIYF. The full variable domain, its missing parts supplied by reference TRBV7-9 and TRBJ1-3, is DTGVSQNPRHKITKRGQNVTFRCDPISEHNRLYWYRQTLGQGPEFLTYFQNEAQLEKSRLLSDRFSAERPKGSFSTLEIQRTEQGDSAMYLCASSLSGGSVENTIYFGEGSWLTVV.

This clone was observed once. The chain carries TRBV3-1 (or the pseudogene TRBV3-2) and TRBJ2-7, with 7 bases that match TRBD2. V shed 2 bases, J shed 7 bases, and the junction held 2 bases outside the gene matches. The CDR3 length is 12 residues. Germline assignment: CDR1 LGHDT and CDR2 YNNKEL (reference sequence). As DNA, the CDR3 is TGTGCCAGCAGCCAATCCGGGGGGGAGCAGTACTTC. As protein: CASSQSGGEQYF.

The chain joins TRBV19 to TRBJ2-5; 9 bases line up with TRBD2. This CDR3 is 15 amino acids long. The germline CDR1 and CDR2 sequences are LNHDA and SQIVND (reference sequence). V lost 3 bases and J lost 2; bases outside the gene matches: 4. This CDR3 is CASSIPTSGQETQYF. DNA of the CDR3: TGTGCCAGTAGTATTCCCACTAGCGGGCAAGAGACCCAGTACTTC.

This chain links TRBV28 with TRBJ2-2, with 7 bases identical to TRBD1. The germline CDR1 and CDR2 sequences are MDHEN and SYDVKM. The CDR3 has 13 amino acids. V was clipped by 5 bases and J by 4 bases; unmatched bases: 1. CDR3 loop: CASSGTVTGELFF. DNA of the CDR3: TGTGCCAGCAGTGGGACAGTCACCGGGGAGCTGTTTTTT.

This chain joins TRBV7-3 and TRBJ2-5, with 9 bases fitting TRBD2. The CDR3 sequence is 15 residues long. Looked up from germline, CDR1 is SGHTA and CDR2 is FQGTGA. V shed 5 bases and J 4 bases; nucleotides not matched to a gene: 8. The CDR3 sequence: CASSASGGRVETQYF. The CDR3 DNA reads TGTGCCAGCAGCGCTAGCGGCGGGAGGGTAGAGACCCAGTACTTC. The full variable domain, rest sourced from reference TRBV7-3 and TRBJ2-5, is GAGVSQTPSNKVTEKGKYVELRCDPISGHTALYWYRQSLGQGPEFLIYFQGTGAADDSGLPNDRFFAVRPEGSVSTLKIQRTERGDSAVYLCASSASGGRVETQYFGPGTRLLVL.

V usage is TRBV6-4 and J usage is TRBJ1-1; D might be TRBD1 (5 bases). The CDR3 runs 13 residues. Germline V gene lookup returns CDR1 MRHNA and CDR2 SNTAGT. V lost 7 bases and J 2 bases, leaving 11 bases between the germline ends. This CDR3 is CASKQETNTEAFF. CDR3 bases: TGTGCCAGCAAACAGGAGACTAACACTGAAGCTTTCTTT.

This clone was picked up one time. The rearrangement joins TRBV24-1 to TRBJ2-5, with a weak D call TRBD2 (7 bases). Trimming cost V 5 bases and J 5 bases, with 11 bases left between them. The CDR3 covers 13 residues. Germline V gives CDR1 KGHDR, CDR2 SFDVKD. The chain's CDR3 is CATSAGGGETQYF. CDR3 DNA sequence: TGTGCCACCAGTGCGGGGGGCGGGGAGACCCAGTACTTC.

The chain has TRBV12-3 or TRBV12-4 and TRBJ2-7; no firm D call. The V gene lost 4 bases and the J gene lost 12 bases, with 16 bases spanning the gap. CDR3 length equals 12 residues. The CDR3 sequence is CASSSSVRPRYF. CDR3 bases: TGTGCCAGCAGTTCCAGCGTACGGCCCCGGTACTTC.

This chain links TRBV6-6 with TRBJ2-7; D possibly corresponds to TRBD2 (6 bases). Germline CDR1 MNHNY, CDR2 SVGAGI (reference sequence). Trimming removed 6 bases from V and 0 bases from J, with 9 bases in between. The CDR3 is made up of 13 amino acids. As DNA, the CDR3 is TGTGCCAGCAGGGAGGGGAGCTCCTACGAGCAGTACTTC. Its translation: CASREGSSYEQYF.

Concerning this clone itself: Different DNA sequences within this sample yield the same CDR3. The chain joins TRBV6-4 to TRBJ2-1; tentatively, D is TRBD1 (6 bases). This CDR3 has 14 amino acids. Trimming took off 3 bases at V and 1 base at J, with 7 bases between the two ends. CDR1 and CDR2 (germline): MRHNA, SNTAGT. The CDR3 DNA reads TGTGCCAGCAGTGAAGGGGGATCCTACAATGAGCAGTTCTTC. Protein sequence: CASSEGGSYNEQFF.

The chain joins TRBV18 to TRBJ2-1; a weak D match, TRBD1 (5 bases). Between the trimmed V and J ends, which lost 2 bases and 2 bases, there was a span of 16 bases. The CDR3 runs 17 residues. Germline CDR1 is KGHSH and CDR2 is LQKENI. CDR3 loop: CASSPGFSRVPYNEQFF. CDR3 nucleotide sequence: TGTGCCAGCTCACCAGGGTTTTCCAGGGTCCCCTACAATGAGCAGTTCTTC.

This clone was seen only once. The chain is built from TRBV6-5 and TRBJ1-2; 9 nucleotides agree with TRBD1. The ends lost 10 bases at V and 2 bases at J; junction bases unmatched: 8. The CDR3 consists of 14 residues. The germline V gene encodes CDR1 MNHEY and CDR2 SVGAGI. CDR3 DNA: TGTGCCATTTCTAGGGACAGGGTCAACTATGGCTACACCTTC. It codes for CAISRDRVNYGYTF.

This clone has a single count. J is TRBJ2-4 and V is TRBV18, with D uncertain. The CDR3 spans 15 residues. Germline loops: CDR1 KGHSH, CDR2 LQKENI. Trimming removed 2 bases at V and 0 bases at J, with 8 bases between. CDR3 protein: CASSPSNGAKNIQYF. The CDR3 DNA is TGTGCCAGCTCACCAAGCAACGGAGCCAAAAACATTCAGTACTTC. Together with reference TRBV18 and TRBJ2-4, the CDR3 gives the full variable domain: NAGVMQNPRHLVRRRGQEARLRCSPMKGHSHVYWYRQLPEEGLKFMVYLQKENIIDESGMPKERFSAEFPKEGPSILRIQQVVRGDSAAYFCASSPSNGAKNIQYFGAGTRLSVL.

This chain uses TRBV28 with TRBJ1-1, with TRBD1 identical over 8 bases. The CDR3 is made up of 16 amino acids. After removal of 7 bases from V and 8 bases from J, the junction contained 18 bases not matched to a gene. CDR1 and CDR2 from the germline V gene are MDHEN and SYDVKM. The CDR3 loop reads CASILTNLAGQEEAFF. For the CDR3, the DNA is TGTGCCAGCATCCTAACCAATCTGGCGGGACAGGAGGAAGCTTTCTTT.

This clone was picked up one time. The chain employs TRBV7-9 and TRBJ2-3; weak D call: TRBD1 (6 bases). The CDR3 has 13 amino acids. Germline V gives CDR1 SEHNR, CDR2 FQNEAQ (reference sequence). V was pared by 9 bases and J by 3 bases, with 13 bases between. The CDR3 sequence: CARGAQGTDTQYF. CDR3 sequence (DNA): TGTGCCAGGGGGGCCCAGGGTACAGATACGCAGTATTTT.

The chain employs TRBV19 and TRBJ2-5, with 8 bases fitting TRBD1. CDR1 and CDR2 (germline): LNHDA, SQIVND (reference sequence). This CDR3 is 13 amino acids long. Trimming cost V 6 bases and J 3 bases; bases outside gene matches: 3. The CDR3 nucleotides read TGTGCCAGTAGACAGACAGGGGAAGAGACCCAGTACTTC. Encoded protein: CASRQTGEETQYF.

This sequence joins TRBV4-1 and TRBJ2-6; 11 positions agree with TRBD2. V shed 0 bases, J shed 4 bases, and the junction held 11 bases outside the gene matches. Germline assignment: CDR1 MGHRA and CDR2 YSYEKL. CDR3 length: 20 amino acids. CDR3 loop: CASSQDSTSGSLKGANVLTF. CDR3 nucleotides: TGCGCCAGCAGCCAAGATAGTACTAGCGGGAGCCTCAAGGGGGCCAACGTCCTGACTTTC.

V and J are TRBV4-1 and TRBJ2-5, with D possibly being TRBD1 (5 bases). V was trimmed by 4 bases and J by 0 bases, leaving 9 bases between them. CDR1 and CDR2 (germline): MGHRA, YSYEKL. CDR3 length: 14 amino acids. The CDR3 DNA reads TGCGCCAGCAGCCCTCGACAGCACCAAGAGACCCAGTACTTC. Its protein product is CASSPRQHQETQYF.

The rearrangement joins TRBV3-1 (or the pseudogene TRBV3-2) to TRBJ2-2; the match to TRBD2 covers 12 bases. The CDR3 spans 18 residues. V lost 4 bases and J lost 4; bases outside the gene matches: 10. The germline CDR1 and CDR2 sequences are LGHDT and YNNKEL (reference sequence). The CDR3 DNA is TGTGCCAGCAGCCCTTACATGACTAGCGGGAGTCGCACCGGGGAGCTGTTTTTT. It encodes CASSPYMTSGSRTGELFF.

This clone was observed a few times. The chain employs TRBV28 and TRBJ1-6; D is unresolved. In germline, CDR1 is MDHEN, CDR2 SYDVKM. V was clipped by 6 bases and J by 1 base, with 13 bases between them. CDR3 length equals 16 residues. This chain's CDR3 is CASSSLRKSYNSPLHF. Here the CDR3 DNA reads TGTGCCAGCAGCTCCCTGAGGAAATCCTATAATTCACCCCTCCACTTT.